This is a list of T cell receptor beta chains from one sample in a study of blood T cell repertoires in COVID-19. TCRdb's copy holds only in-frame clones and misses some; the assay was immunoSEQ multiplex PCR. Counted here are roughly 250,000 clones, around 90% occurring once; the ten biggest clones make up about 1.6%. Material: PBMCs or T cells enriched from blood (not recorded which). The receptors come from a woman aged 50 to 60 who had recovered from COVID-19. Both conserved end residues are part of each CDR3. The D gene is left open where the match is weak. Clone sizes are given selectively: once, few, many, or a class where the clone is expanded.

j_call: TRBJ2-2; clone_size: NA; d_call: NA; cdr3_length: 14; v_call: TRBV29-1; cdr3_aa: CSAREELVTGELFF; cdr3_nt: TGCAGCGCCAGGGAGGAGTTAGTAACCGGGGAGCTGTTTTTT
j_call: TRBJ2-3; clone_size: NA; d_call: TRBD1; cdr3_length: 17; v_call: TRBV4-1; cdr3_aa: CASSQHPGTGALDTQYF; cdr3_nt: TGCGCCAGCAGCCAACACCCCGGGACAGGGGCTTTAGATACGCAGTATTTT
j_call: TRBJ2-7; clone_size: NA; d_call: NA; cdr3_length: 15; v_call: TRBV5-4; cdr3_aa: CASSSAGGQYYEQYF; cdr3_nt: TGTGCCAGCAGCTCCGCCGGTGGACAGTACTACGAGCAGTACTTC
j_call: TRBJ2-3; clone_size: NA; d_call: TRBD2; cdr3_length: 18; v_call: TRBV18; cdr3_aa: CASSLGLAGGLSTDTQYF; cdr3_nt: TGTGCCAGCTCCCTTGGACTAGCGGGAGGGCTTTCGACAGATACGCAGTATTTT
j_call: TRBJ1-3; clone_size: NA; d_call: NA; cdr3_length: 13; v_call: TRBV7-2; cdr3_aa: CASRGGISGTIYF; cdr3_nt: TGTGCCAGCAGGGGGGGGATTAGTGGCACCATATATTTT
j_call: TRBJ2-1; clone_size: NA; d_call: TRBD2; cdr3_length: 16; v_call: TRBV24-1; cdr3_aa: CATSDPSGRAYNEQFF; cdr3_nt: TGTGCCACCAGTGACCCTAGCGGGAGGGCCTACAATGAGCAGTTCTTC
j_call: TRBJ1-5; clone_size: NA; d_call: TRBD1; cdr3_length: 15; v_call: TRBV10-3; cdr3_aa: CAISELGQSNQPQHF; cdr3_nt: TGTGCCATCAGTGAATTGGGACAGAGCAATCAGCCCCAGCATTTT
j_call: TRBJ2-1; clone_size: NA; d_call: TRBD2; cdr3_length: 18; v_call: TRBV18; cdr3_aa: CASSPRRLAGPPYNEQFF; cdr3_nt: TGTGCCAGCTCACCTCGACGACTAGCGGGACCCCCCTACAATGAGCAGTTCTTC
j_call: TRBJ2-7; clone_size: NA; d_call: NA; cdr3_length: 13; v_call: TRBV9; cdr3_aa: CASSVASHYEQYF; cdr3_nt: TGTGCCAGCAGCGTAGCTTCACACTACGAGCAGTACTTC
j_call: TRBJ2-1; clone_size: once; d_call: NA; cdr3_length: 15; v_call: TRBV7-3; cdr3_aa: CASSTTGLSYNEQFF; cdr3_nt: TGTGCCAGCAGCACGACGGGACTGAGTTACAATGAGCAGTTCTTC
j_call: TRBJ2-3; clone_size: NA; d_call: TRBD2; cdr3_length: 17; v_call: TRBV11-2; cdr3_aa: CASSWGLAGGFSDTQYF; cdr3_nt: TGTGCCAGCAGCTGGGGACTAGCGGGAGGATTTTCAGATACGCAGTATTTT
j_call: TRBJ2-3; clone_size: NA; d_call: TRBD2; cdr3_length: 15; v_call: TRBV7-3; cdr3_aa: CASSLRSGTTDTQYF; cdr3_nt: TGTGCCAGCAGCTTAAGGAGCGGGACGACAGATACGCAGTATTTT
j_call: TRBJ2-1; clone_size: NA; d_call: NA; cdr3_length: 14; v_call: TRBV3-1/TRBV3-2; cdr3_aa: CASSPQTIHNEQFF; cdr3_nt: TGTGCCAGCAGCCCGCAGACTATACACAATGAGCAGTTCTTC
j_call: TRBJ1-2; clone_size: NA; d_call: NA; cdr3_length: 13; v_call: TRBV28; cdr3_aa: CASSGRRNYGYTF; cdr3_nt: TGTGCCAGCAGTGGGCGACGAAACTATGGCTACACCTTC
j_call: TRBJ1-2; clone_size: NA; d_call: TRBD1; cdr3_length: 12; v_call: TRBV5-6; cdr3_aa: CASETGGYGYTF; cdr3_nt: TGTGCCAGCGAAACAGGGGGCTATGGCTACACCTTC
j_call: TRBJ2-1; clone_size: NA; d_call: NA; cdr3_length: 15; v_call: TRBV27; cdr3_aa: CASTPARGSYNEQFF; cdr3_nt: TGTGCCAGCACCCCTGCCCGGGGGTCCTACAATGAGCAGTTCTTC